This T cell receptor beta chain stems from a study of blood T cell repertoires in COVID-19. Study overall: There were acute and convalescent COVID-19 samples, and they came from the United States, Italy and Spain. Sources were T cells, B-cell-depleted T cells, or PBMCs; the material itself was cDNA or gDNA.

Authors' data handling: Quantification of nucleated cells was approximated via reference gene primer amplification. The protocol was immunoSEQ multiplex PCR, while the TCRdb copy is restricted to in-frame clones and leaves out a portion. V and J calls and clone size are copied from that table; D and trimming were computed from the DNA. The table includes about 230,000 clones, around 86% detected once. The Seattle patients, enrolled during active infection, were followed longitudinally. Germline V CDR1 and CDR2: KGHSH, LQKENI. Trimming stripped 1 base from V and 8 bases from J, with 18 bases between. CDR3 length: 16 residues.

The chain is built from TRBV18 and TRBJ2-4, with D perhaps matching TRBD1 (6 bases). The specimen was peripheral blood. This sequence originates from a man aged 45 to 65 with COVID-19, enrolled during active disease. CDR3 sequence: CASSPLFGTNRDIQYF. The CDR3 nucleotides are TGTGCCAGCTCACCACTGTTCGGGACAAACAGAGACATTCAGTACTTC. Looking up the rest from reference TRBV18 and TRBJ2-4 gives the full variable domain: NAGVMQNPRHLVRRRGQEARLRCSPMKGHSHVYWYRQLPEEGLKFMVYLQKENIIDESGMPKERFSAEFPKEGPSILRIQQVVRGDSAAYFCASSPLFGTNRDIQYFGAGTRLSVL.